Given below is one TCR beta chain in context. Its antigen is still unknown. The data belong to a study of post-analysis software for immune sequencing data. Study-wide points: TRBV segments more frequent in patients than in controls numbered a few and included TRBV5-6, TRBV5-1 and TRBV20-1.

The authors incorporated unique molecular identifiers into the TCR beta cDNA libraries. From the PCR reads, TCRdb called clonotypes with MiXCR, one entry per CDR3 protein. This table holds 700,000 to 800,000 distinct CDR3 sequences, about 32% found once. The ends lost 3 bases at V and 2 bases at J; junction bases unmatched: 8. From germline, CDR1 is SGHRS and CDR2 YFSETQ. The CDR3 has 15 amino acids. This clonotype was sampled from a girl aged 5 to 17 with multiple sclerosis. The V and J genes are TRBV5-1 and TRBJ2-7, with TRBD1 matching over 7 bases. The sequenced material came from blood. The CDR3 DNA is TGCGCCAGCAGCTCCGGACAGGTTGGTGCCTACGAGCAGTACTTC. This gives the protein CASSSGQVGAYEQYF.